The clone carrying this TCR beta chain has a handful of counts. Antigen specificity is unknown. The CDR3 totals 16 residues. Trimming left V 1 base short and J 8 bases short, with 17 bases between. This record belongs to a study of early T cells in non-severe SARS-CoV-2 infection. Study-level information: Sequenced bulk RNA came from whole blood that was unsorted, and chains were unpaired. Overall study findings and caveats: VDJdb-based annotation leaned toward anti-spike CD8 responses and missed private and CD4 specificities.

TCRdb re-derived calls from the 5' RACE reads in MiXCR, one entry per CDR3 protein. The repertoire holds about 73,000 distinct CDR3 sequences, roughly 13% seen once, with around 15% in the top ten. The receptor was isolated from an adult who was a healthcare worker with PCR-confirmed SARS-CoV-2 infection or an uninfected control (not recorded which). Sequenced: whole blood. This chain joins TRBV12-3 or TRBV12-4 and TRBJ1-4; D may be TRBD1 (5 bases). The CDR3 nucleotides are TGTGCCAGCAGTTTAGGAGTGGAGGGGTTTCGCGAAAAACTGTTTTTT. It specifies CASSLGVEGFREKLFF.